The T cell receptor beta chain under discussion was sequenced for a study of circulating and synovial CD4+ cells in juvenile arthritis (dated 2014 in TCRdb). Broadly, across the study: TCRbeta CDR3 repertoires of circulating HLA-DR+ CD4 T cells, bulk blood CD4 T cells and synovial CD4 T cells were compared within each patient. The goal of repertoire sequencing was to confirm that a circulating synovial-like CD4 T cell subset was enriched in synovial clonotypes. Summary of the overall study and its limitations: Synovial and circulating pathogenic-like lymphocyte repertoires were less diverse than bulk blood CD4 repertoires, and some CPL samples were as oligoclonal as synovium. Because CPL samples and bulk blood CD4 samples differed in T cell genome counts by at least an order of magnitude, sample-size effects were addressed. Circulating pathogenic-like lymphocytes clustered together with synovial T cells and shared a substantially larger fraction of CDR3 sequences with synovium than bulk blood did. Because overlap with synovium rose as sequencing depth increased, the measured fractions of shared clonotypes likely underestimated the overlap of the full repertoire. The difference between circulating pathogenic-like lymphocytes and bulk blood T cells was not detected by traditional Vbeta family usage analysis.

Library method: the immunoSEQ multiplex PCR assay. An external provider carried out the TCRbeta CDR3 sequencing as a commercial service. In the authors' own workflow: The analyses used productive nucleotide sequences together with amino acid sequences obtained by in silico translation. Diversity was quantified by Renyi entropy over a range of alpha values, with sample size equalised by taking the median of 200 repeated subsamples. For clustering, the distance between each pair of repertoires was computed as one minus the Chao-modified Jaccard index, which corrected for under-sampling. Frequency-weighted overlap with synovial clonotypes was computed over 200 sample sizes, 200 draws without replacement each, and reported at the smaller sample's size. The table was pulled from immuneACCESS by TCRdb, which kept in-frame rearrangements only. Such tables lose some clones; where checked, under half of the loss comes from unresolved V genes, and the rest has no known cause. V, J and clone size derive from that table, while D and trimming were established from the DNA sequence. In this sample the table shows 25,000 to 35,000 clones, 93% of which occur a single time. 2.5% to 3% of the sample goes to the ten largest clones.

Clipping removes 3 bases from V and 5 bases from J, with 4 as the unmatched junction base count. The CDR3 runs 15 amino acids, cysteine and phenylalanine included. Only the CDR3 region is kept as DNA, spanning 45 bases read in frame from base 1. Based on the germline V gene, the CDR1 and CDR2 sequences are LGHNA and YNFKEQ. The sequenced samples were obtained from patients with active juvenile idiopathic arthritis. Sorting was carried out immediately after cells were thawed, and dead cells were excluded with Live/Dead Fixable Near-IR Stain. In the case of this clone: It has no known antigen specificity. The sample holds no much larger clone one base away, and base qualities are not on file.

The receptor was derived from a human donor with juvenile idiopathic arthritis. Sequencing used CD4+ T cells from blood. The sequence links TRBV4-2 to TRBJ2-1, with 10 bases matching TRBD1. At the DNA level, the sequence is TGTGCCAGCAGCCACGGGACAGGGGTGGACAATGAGCAGTTCTTC. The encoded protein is CASSHGTGVDNEQFF.